This T cell receptor beta chain stems from a study of cytomegalovirus exposure and HLA in healthy donors. The wider study: A prior analysis found 117 million unique TCR beta sequences from around 190 million T cells. Study findings and constraints: HLA restriction was apparent for most CMV-associated TCR beta chains in a later analysis. It was reported that the classifier diagnosed cytomegalovirus status with high specificity and sensitivity in both the original and validation cohorts.

Primers included in the PCR were 60 Vbeta and 13 Jbeta primers. Under the authors' procedure: Unique TCR beta chains totaled some 81 million in a later count, with around 10 million of them shared. Some clones are missing from TCRdb's copy, which holds only in-frame ones; the method was immunoSEQ multiplex PCR. That table is the source of V, J and clone size, and D and trimming were worked out from the DNA. The table lists 150,000 or so clones, approximately 80% of them singletons, with about 12% in the top ten. Trimming pared 4 bases from V and 6 bases from J, leaving 12 bases between. This CDR3 has 13 residues. Germline CDR1 SGHRS, CDR2 YFSETQ. A word on this clone: The antigen remains unidentified.

This rearrangement joins TRBV5-1 to TRBJ2-3; D possibly corresponds to TRBD2 (5 bases). The receptor's source is a man aged 40-49 years in good health and CMV-seropositive. Sequencing input: PBMCs. CDR3 DNA: TGCGCCAGCAGCCTTAAACTAGGGGATACGCAGTATTTT. This encodes CASSLKLGDTQYF.